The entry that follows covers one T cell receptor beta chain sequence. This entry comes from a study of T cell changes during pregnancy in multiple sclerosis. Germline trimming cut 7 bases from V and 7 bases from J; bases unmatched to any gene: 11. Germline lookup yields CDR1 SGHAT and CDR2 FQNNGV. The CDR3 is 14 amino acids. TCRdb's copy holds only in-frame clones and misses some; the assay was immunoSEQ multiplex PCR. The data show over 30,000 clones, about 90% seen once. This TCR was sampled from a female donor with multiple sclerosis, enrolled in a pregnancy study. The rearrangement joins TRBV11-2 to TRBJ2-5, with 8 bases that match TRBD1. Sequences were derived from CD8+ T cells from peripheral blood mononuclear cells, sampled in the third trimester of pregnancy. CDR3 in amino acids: CASNPGGLFVTQYF. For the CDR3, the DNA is TGTGCCAGCAACCCAGGGGGCCTATTTGTGACCCAGTACTTC.